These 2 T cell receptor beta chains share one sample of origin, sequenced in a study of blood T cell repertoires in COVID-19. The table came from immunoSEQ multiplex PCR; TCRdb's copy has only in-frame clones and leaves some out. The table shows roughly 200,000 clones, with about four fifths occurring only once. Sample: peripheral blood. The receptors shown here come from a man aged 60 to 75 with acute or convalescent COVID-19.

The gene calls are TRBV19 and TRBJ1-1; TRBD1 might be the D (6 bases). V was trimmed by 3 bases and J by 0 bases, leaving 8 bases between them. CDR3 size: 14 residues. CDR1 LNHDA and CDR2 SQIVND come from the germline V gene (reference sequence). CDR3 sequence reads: CASSIRDMNTEAFF. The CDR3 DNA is TGTGCCAGTAGTATCAGGGACATGAACACTGAAGCTTTCTTT.

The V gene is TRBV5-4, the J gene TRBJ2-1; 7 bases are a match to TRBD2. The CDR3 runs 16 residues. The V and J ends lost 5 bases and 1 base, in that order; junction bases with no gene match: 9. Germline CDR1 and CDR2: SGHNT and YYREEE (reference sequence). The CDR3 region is CASSEGGAVSYNEQFF. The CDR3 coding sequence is TGTGCCAGCAGTGAGGGAGGGGCAGTATCCTACAATGAGCAGTTCTTC.